This T cell receptor (beta chain) is from a study of molecular identifiers for immune sequencing clone quantification. Overall study: Four of five splits of RNA from roughly 18,000 or 92,000 naive CD8 cells were sequenced in replicates.

This clonotype was found many times. Antigen unknown. General observations from the study: Effector cells kept over 99% of their molecules in clones above 20 RNA copies, while naive cells kept under 1% there.

Sorting defined naive CD8 T cells as CD8+CD4-CCR7+CD45RA+. A single record per CDR3 protein comes from TCRdb applying MiXCR to the PCR reads. The sample has some 680,000 distinct CDR3 sequences; 25% are singletons. CDR1 and CDR2 (germline): SGHRS, YFSETQ. The CDR3 is made up of 11 amino acids. V dropped 4 bases and J dropped 6 bases, with 6 bases sitting between them. The receptor's source is a human donor in good health. Some libraries in this study had Jurkat cell RNA spiked in. The rearrangement uses TRBV5-1 and TRBJ2-3; possible D gene TRBD1, 5 bases. The sequencing input was naive CD8+ T cells from blood, with Jurkat cell RNA spiked in. Subset described: FACS-sorted CD8+CD4-CCR7+CD45RA+ naive T cells. The CDR3 DNA sequence: TGCGCCAGCAGCCACAGGGATACGCAGTATTTT. Translated: CASSHRDTQYF.